This TCR beta chain is drawn from a study of T cell responses to AZD1222 COVID-19 vaccine. Study details: The study pooled second doses at about 4 or about 12 weeks.

The CDR3 is 14 residues long. Germline V gene sequence: CDR1 SQVTM, CDR2 ANQGSEA. V trimming: 7 bases; J trimming: 6 bases; junction bases outside the gene matches: 14. Study outcomes and limitations: Donor demographics were predominantly white British with a female majority; clonal diversity may be underestimated.

This table comes from immunoSEQ multiplex PCR, and its TCRdb copy is limited to in-frame clones, with some not included. The sample carries roughly 120,000 clones, 88% recorded once. Regarding this clone: Its antigen is not identified.

This clonotype was sampled from an adult in good health. The chain couples TRBV29-1 to TRBJ2-7, with 8 bases lining up with TRBD2. Specimen: peripheral blood, collected on day 0 of AZD1222 vaccination. The CDR3: CSAGRAGGLSEQYF. The CDR3 region has the DNA TGCAGCGCCGGGCGCGCGGGAGGTCTTAGCGAGCAGTACTTC.